The 26 T cell receptor beta chains listed next were all sequenced from one sample in a study of cytomegalovirus exposure and HLA in healthy donors. The data were produced by immunoSEQ multiplex PCR, yet TCRdb's version contains in-frame clones alone and is incomplete. The sample lists 150,000 to 200,000 clones, approximately 86% occurring once. Sequences were obtained from PBMCs. These receptors originate from a man aged 18 to 29 in good health and CMV-seropositive.

The chain carries TRBV29-1 and TRBJ2-7, with D possibly matching TRBD2 (5 bases). The ends were cut back, 6 bases at V and 2 bases at J, with 17 bases in the middle. Germline V lookup: CDR1 SQVTM, CDR2 ANQGSEA. The CDR3 is 14 amino acids. CDR3 protein: CSVTRARVPYEQYF. In DNA, the CDR3 is TGCAGCGTAACTAGGGCCCGCGTTCCCTACGAGCAGTACTTC.

This clone was seen a handful of times. This sequence joins TRBV19 and TRBJ2-7, with 8 bases lining up with TRBD1. Germline V CDR1 and CDR2: LNHDA, SQIVND (reference sequence). Trimming cost V 4 bases and J 2 bases; bases outside gene matches: 13. The CDR3 has 17 amino acids. Here the CDR3 DNA reads TGTGCCAGTAGTACAATACACCGACAGGGGATGGCCTACGAGCAGTACTTC. Encoded protein: CASSTIHRQGMAYEQYF.

V and J are TRBV6-5 and TRBJ2-2; 9 bases align to TRBD2. CDR1 and CDR2 (germline): MNHEY, SVGAGI. This CDR3 has 15 residues. The V and J ends lost 6 bases and 1 base, in that order; junction bases with no gene match: 3. The CDR3, as DNA: TGTGCCAGCAGCCTAGCGGGGCTGAACACCGGGGAGCTGTTTTTT. This translates into CASSLAGLNTGELFF.

The chain couples TRBV7-9 to TRBJ1-1; D remains ambiguous. V lost 5 bases to trimming and J lost 7 bases, with 14 bases between them. The CDR3 loop spans 13 amino acids. CDR1 is SEHNR and CDR2 is FQNEAQ in the germline V gene (reference sequence). CDR3: CASSHSGRNEAFF. In DNA form, the CDR3 reads TGTGCCAGCAGCCACAGTGGCAGGAATGAAGCTTTCTTT.

This sequence joins TRBV28 and TRBJ2-1, with D possibly TRBD2 on 6 matching bases. Trimming removed 8 bases at V and 0 bases at J, with 11 bases between. The CDR3 loop spans 14 amino acids. The V gene's germline CDR1 is MDHEN and CDR2 SYDVKM. CDR3 amino acids: CASLGGSSYNEQFF. The DNA for the CDR3 is TGTGCCAGCCTGGGGGGAAGCTCCTACAATGAGCAGTTCTTC. Drawing the rest from reference TRBV28 and TRBJ2-1, the complete variable domain is DVKVTQSSRYLVKRTGEKVFLECVQDMDHENMFWYRQDPGLGLRLIYFSYDVKMKEKGDIPEGYSVSREKKERFSLILESASTNQTSMYLCASLGGSSYNEQFFGPGTRLTVL.

CDR3 nucleotide sequence: TGTGCCAGCAGCGACGGAGGGTACTACTACAATGAGCAGTTCTTC. It specifies CASSDGGYYYNEQFF. The chain links TRBV21-1 to TRBJ2-1; the D segment call TRBD2 is taken from the table without a DNA check. TRBV21-1 is flagged as a pseudogene. The length of the CDR3 is 15 residues.

The chain is built from TRBV19 and TRBJ1-2; TRBD1 is a possible D gene (6 bases). The CDR3 totals 14 residues. The germline CDR1 and CDR2 sequences are LNHDA and SQIVND (reference sequence). Trimming pared 4 bases from V and 4 bases from J, leaving 13 bases between. CDR3 in amino acids: CASSKFQGSYGYTF. CDR3 nucleotides: TGTGCCAGTAGTAAATTTCAGGGGTCCTATGGCTACACCTTC.

The chain couples TRBV15 to TRBJ1-5; possibly TRBD1 for D (6 bases). Trimming removed 2 bases from V and 1 base from J, with 6 bases in between. CDR1 and CDR2 (germline): LNHNV, YYDKDF (reference sequence). This CDR3 region has 14 residues. Here the CDR3 DNA reads TGTGCCACCAGCAGAACAGGGAGCAATCAGCCCCAGCATTTT. As protein: CATSRTGSNQPQHF.

This chain connects TRBV6-1 to TRBJ2-7; 11 bases agree with TRBD1. Unmatched junction bases numbered 9, after V lost 7 bases and J lost 4 bases. The germline CDR1 and CDR2 sequences are MNHNS and SASEGT. The CDR3 sequence is 15 residues long. CDR3 sequence: CASTRVGQGGYEQYF. The CDR3 DNA sequence: TGTGCCAGCACCCGAGTGGGACAGGGGGGTTACGAGCAGTACTTC.

On this clone itself: In the same sample, other DNA sequences code for this CDR3. The chain combines TRBV7-2 with TRBJ2-5; 8 nucleotides match TRBD2. This CDR3 contains 13 residues. Germline CDR1 reads SGHTA; CDR2 reads FQGNSA. Trimming cost V 5 bases and J 4 bases; bases outside gene matches: 3. CDR3 nucleotides: TGTGCCAGCAGCCCGGGGGGGCGAGAGACCCAGTACTTC. It codes for CASSPGGRETQYF.

The V call is TRBV23-1, the J call TRBJ1-2; D may be TRBD1 (6 bases). TRBV23-1 falls under the ORF class, with uncertain function. The CDR3 is made up of 14 amino acids. V was pared by 7 bases and J by 5 bases, with 17 bases between. The CDR3 sequence is CASISPDRDYGYTF. Written as DNA, the CDR3 is TGCGCCAGCATATCACCGGACAGAGATTATGGCTACACCTTC.

The gene calls are TRBV10-3 and TRBJ2-2, with TRBD1 as a possible D gene (6 bases). CDR3 length equals 14 residues. Germline V gene data show CDR1 as ENHRY and CDR2 as SYGVKD. The V end lost 8 bases, the J end lost 5 bases, and 15 bases lay between the germline ends. The CDR3, as DNA: TGTGCCATCGAACGACAGGAGACTACCGGGGAGCTGTTTTTT. Translation gives CAIERQETTGELFF.

The chain has TRBV6-5 and TRBJ1-2; a weak D match, TRBD1 (5 bases). CDR3 size: 14 residues. Germline values: CDR1 MNHEY, CDR2 SVGAGI. V was shortened by 6 bases and J by 2 bases, with 13 bases between the two germline ends. Here the CDR3 reads CASSAGTANYGYTF. The CDR3 DNA reads as TGTGCCAGCAGCGCCGGGACTGCCAACTATGGCTACACCTTC.

CDR3 loop: CASSIGTPYGYTF. For the CDR3, the DNA is TGTGCCAGTAGTATAGGGACACCGTATGGCTACACCTTC. The J gene is TRBJ1-2, the V gene TRBV19, with D possibly matching TRBD1 (5 bases). The V end lost 1 base, the J end lost 5 bases, and 8 bases lay between the germline ends. This CDR3 contains 13 residues. Germline-derived CDR1 and CDR2 are LNHDA and SQIVND (reference sequence). Filled out from reference TRBV19 and TRBJ1-2, the complete variable domain reads DGGITQSPKYLFRKEGQNVTLSCEQNLNHDAMYWYRQDPGQGLRLIYYSQIVNDFQKGDIAEGYSVSREKKESFPLTVTSAQKNPTAFYLCASSIGTPYGYTFGSGTRLTVV.

The chain uses TRBV7-3 and TRBJ1-1; a weak D match, TRBD1 (5 bases). V was cut by 2 bases and J by 0 bases, with 10 bases left in between. This CDR3 contains 15 residues. Germline assignment: CDR1 SGHTA and CDR2 FQGTGA. CDR3 region: CASSLFGGMNTEAFF. The CDR3 DNA reads as TGTGCCAGCAGCTTATTCGGGGGAATGAACACTGAAGCTTTCTTT.

The gene calls are TRBV5-1 and TRBJ2-2; TRBD1 aligns across 9 bases. The CDR3 contains 17 residues. The V gene end was trimmed by 4 bases and the J gene end by 2 bases; junction bases not matched to a gene: 9. The germline CDR1 and CDR2 sequences are SGHRS and YFSETQ. The CDR3 nucleotides are TGCGCCAGCAGCATCCTACCGGGACAGGGCAACACCGGGGAGCTGTTTTTT. This codes for CASSILPGQGNTGELFF. Full variable domain (remainder filled in from reference TRBV5-1 and TRBJ2-2): KAGVTQTPRYLIKTRGQQVTLSCSPISGHRSVSWYQQTPGQGLQFLFEYFSETQRNKGNFPGRFSGRQFSNSRSEMNVSTLELGDSALYLCASSILPGQGNTGELFFGEGSRLTVL.

The V call is TRBV6-6, the J call TRBJ1-5; tentative D call: TRBD1 (6 bases). Germline V CDR1 and CDR2: MNHNY, SVGAGI (reference sequence). V was clipped by 9 bases and J by 1 base, with 16 bases between them. This CDR3 spans 15 amino acids. The CDR3 region is CASRARGGSNQPQHF. For the CDR3, the DNA is TGTGCCAGTAGGGCCAGGGGTGGAAGCAATCAGCCCCAGCATTTT.

This chain uses TRBV28 with TRBJ1-2; 7 nucleotides align to TRBD1. Per germline, CDR1 MDHEN and CDR2 SYDVKM. The CDR3 runs 14 residues. The ends lost 3 bases at V and 6 bases at J; junction bases unmatched: 7. CDR3 protein: CASSFRQGVHGYTF. The CDR3 DNA reads TGTGCCAGCAGTTTCCGACAGGGAGTTCATGGCTACACCTTC.

CDR3 in DNA: TGCAGCGTTGGGGACAAGGGCATGAACACTGAAGCTTTCTTT. The encoded protein is CSVGDKGMNTEAFF. The V gene is TRBV29-1, the J gene TRBJ1-1, with D maybe TRBD1 (6 bases). The CDR3 is 14 residues long. CDR1 is SQVTM and CDR2 is ANQGSEA in the germline V gene. The V gene lost 4 bases and the J gene lost 0 bases, with 12 bases spanning the gap.

The V call is TRBV10-3, the J call TRBJ2-1, with 15 bases matching TRBD2. The CDR3 runs 15 residues. J lost 2 bases, V lost 9 bases, and 2 bases had no gene match. Germline-derived CDR1 and CDR2 are ENHRY and SYGVKD. The CDR3 loop is CAIRTSGGAYNEQFF. CDR3 DNA sequence: TGTGCCATTCGGACTAGCGGGGGGGCCTACAATGAGCAGTTCTTC.

The V call is TRBV6-5, the J call TRBJ1-2; D might be TRBD1 (6 bases). This CDR3 has 15 residues. Germline V gives CDR1 MNHEY, CDR2 SVGAGI. The V and J ends lost 0 bases and 7 bases respectively, with 15 bases between them. CDR3 in DNA: TGTGCCAGCAGTTACTCTCTACAGGGTGGGAGTGGCTACACCTTC. This translates into CASSYSLQGGSGYTF.

The rearrangement joins TRBV6-1 to TRBJ1-1; 7 nucleotides match TRBD1. V trimming: 1 base; J trimming: 4 bases; junction bases outside the gene matches: 9. The CDR3 has 16 residues. Germline CDR1 MNHNS, CDR2 SASEGT. This CDR3 is CASSEVENRGGTEAFF. CDR3 bases: TGTGCCAGCAGTGAAGTGGAGAACAGGGGAGGCACTGAAGCTTTCTTT.

The chain uses TRBV30 and TRBJ2-3; 7 nucleotides match TRBD1. The CDR3 covers 13 residues. From germline, CDR1 is GTSNPN and CDR2 SVGIG (reference sequence). The V gene end was trimmed by 3 bases and the J gene end by 0 bases; junction bases not matched to a gene: 0. The CDR3 DNA follows: TGTGCCTGGAGACAGGGGAGCACAGATACGCAGTATTTT. Protein sequence: CAWRQGSTDTQYF.

The chain couples TRBV28 to TRBJ2-1, with D possibly TRBD1 on 6 matching bases. V lost 1 base and J lost 7, with 11 bases in between. The CDR3 length is 14 residues. Germline CDR1 is MDHEN and CDR2 is SYDVKM. CDR3 protein: CASSLFEGTNEQFF. In DNA form, the CDR3 reads TGTGCCAGCAGTTTATTCGAGGGGACAAATGAGCAGTTCTTC.

The chain links TRBV2 to TRBJ2-7; 9 nucleotides align to TRBD1. V shed 6 bases and J 2 bases; nucleotides not matched to a gene: 5. CDR3 length equals 14 residues. The germline V gene encodes CDR1 SNHLY and CDR2 FYNNEI. As DNA, the CDR3 is TGTGCCAGCAGGGACAGGGGCCCCCCCTACGAGCAGTACTTC. It translates to CASRDRGPPYEQYF.

The chain joins TRBV2 to TRBJ2-1, with D perhaps matching TRBD1 (6 bases). There are 13 residues in the CDR3. The germline gives CDR1 SNHLY, CDR2 FYNNEI. V was pared by 8 bases and J by 0 bases, with 8 bases between. The chain's CDR3 is CASRDNSYNEQFF. CDR3 DNA: TGTGCCAGCCGGGACAACTCCTACAATGAGCAGTTCTTC.